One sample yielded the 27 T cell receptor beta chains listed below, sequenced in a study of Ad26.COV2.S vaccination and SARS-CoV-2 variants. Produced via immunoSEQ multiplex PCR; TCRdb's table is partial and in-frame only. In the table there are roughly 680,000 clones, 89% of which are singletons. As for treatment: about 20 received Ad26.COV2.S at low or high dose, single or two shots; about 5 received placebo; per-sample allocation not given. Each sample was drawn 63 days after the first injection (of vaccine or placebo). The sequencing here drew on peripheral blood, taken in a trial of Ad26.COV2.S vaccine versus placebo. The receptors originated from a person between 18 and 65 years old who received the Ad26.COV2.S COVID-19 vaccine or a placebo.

The CDR3 DNA sequence: TGTGCCAGCAGAAGACTAGCGGGGGGGACCGGGGAGCTGTTTTTT. Residues: CASRRLAGGTGELFF. The chain is built from TRBV5-8 and TRBJ2-2; 14 nucleotides line up with TRBD2. Germline V CDR1 and CDR2: SGHTS, YDEGEE. The CDR3 runs 15 residues. The J segment lost 5 bases and the V segment lost 5 bases, leaving 2 bases of the junction unmatched.

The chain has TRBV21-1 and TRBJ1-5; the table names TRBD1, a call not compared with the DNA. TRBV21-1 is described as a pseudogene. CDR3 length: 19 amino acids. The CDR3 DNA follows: TGTGCCAGCAGCAACTCCGCGACAGGGGTCGGGGTACGGAATCAGCCCCAGCATTTT. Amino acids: CASSNSATGVGVRNQPQHF.

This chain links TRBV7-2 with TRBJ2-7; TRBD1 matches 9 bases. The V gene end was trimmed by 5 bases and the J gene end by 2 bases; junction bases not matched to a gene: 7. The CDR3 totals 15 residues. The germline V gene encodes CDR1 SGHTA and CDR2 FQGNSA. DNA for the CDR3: TGTGCCAGCAGCGCCCCGGGACAGGGAACCTACGAGCAGTACTTC. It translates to CASSAPGQGTYEQYF.

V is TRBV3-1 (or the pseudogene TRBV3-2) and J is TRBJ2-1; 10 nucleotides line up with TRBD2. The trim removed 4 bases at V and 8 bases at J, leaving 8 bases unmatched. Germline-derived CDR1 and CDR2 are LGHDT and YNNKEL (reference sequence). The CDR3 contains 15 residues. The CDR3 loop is CASSPRTSGGDEQFF. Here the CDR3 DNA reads TGTGCCAGCAGCCCCCGGACTAGCGGAGGGGATGAGCAGTTCTTC.

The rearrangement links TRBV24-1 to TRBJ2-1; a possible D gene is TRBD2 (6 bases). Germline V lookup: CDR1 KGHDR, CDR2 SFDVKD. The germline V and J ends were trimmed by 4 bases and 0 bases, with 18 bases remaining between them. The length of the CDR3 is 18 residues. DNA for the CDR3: TGTGCCACCAGTGACCAAAGGTCGGCCGGGAGCTCCTACAATGAGCAGTTCTTC. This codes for CATSDQRSAGSSYNEQFF.

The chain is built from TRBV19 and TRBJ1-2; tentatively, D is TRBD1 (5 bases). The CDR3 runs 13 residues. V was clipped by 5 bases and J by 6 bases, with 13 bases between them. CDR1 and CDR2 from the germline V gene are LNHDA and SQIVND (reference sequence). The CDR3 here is CASSFRDGNGYTF. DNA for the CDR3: TGTGCCAGTAGTTTCCGGGACGGTAATGGCTACACCTTC.

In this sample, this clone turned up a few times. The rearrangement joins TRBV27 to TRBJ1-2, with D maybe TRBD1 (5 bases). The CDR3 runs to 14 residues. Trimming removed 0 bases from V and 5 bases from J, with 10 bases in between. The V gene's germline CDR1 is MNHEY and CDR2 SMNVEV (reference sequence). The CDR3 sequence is CASSLSPDIYGYTF. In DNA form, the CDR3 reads TGTGCCAGCAGTTTATCTCCGGACATATATGGCTACACCTTC.

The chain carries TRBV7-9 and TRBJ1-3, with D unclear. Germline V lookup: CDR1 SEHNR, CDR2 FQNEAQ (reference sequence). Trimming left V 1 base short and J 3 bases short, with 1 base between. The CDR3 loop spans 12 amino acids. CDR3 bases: TGTGCCAGCAGCTTAGTTGGAAACACCATATATTTT. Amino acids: CASSLVGNTIYF.

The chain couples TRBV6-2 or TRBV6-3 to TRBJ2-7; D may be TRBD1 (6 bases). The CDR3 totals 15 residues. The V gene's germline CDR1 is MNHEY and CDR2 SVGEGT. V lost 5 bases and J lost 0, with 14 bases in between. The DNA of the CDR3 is TGTGCCAGCAGTAAGTGGGGGCTACACTCCTACGAGCAGTACTTC. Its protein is CASSKWGLHSYEQYF.

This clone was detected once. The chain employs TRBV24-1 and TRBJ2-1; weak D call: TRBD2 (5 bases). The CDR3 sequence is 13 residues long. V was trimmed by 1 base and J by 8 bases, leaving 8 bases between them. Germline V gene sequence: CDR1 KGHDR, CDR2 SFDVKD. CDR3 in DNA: TGTGCCACCAGTGATTTTTCGGAGGATGAGCAGTTCTTC. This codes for CATSDFSEDEQFF.

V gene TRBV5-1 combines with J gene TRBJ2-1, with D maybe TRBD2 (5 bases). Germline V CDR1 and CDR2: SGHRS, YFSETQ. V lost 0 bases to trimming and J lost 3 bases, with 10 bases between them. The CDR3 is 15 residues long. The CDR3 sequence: CASSLAGIGYNEQFF. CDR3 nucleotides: TGCGCCAGCAGCTTGGCGGGGATCGGCTACAATGAGCAGTTCTTC.

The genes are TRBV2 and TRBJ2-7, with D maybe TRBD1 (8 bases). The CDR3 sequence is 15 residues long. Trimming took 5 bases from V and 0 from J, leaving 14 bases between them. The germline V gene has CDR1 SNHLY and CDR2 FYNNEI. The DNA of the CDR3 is TGTGCCAGCAGTAACAGGGGGAGGGACTCCTACGAGCAGTACTTC. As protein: CASSNRGRDSYEQYF.

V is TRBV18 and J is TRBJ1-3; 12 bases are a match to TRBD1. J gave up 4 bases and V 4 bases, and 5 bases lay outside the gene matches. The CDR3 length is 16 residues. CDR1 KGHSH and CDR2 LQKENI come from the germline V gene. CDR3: CASSHRDRGPGNTIYF. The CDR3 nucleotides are TGTGCCAGCTCACACCGGGACAGGGGGCCGGGAAACACCATATATTTT.

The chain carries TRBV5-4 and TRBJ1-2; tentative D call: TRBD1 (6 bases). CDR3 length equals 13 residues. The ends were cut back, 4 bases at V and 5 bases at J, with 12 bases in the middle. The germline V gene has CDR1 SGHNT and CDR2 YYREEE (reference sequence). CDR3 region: CASSPTGQYGYTF. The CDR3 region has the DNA TGTGCCAGCAGCCCGACAGGCCAGTATGGCTACACCTTC.

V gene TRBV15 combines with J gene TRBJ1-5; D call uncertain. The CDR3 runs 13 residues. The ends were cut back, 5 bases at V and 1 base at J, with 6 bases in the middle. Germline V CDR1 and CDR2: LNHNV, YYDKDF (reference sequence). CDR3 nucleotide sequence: TGTGCCACCAGCGTTGGGAGCAATCAGCCCCAGCATTTT. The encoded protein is CATSVGSNQPQHF.

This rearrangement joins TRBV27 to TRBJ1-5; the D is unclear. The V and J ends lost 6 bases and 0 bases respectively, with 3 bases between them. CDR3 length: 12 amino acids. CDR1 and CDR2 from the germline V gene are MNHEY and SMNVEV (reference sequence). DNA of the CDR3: TGTGCCAGCAGAAATAGCAATCAGCCCCAGCATTTT. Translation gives CASRNSNQPQHF.

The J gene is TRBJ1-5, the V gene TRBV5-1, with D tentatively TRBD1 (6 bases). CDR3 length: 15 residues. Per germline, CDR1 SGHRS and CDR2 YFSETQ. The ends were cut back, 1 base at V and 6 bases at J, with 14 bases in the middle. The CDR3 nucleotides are TGCGCCAGCAGCTTGTTGGGGGGCCCGAGTCAGCCCCAGCATTTT. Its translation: CASSLLGGPSQPQHF.

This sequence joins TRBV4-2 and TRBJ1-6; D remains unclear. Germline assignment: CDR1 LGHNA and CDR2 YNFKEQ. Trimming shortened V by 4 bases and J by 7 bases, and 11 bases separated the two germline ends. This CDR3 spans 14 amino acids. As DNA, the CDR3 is TGTGCCAGCAGCCTGGGTAAAGCCAATTCACCCCTCCACTTT. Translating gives CASSLGKANSPLHF.

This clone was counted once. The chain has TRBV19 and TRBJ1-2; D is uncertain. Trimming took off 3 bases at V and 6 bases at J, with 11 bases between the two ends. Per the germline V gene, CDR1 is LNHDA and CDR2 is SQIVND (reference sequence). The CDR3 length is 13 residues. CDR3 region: CASSIWGRDGYTF. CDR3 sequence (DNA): TGTGCCAGTAGTATTTGGGGTCGGGATGGCTACACCTTC.

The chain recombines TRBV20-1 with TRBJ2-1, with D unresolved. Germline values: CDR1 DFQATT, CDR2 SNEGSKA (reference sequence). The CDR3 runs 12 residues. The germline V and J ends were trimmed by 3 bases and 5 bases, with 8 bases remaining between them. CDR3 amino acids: CSASFRNNEQFF. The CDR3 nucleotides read TGCAGTGCTAGTTTCAGGAACAATGAGCAGTTCTTC.

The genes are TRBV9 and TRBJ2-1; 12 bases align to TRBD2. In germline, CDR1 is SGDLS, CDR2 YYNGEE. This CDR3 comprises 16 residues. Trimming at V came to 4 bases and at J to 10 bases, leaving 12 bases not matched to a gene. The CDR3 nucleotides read TGTGCCAGCAGCCACCAAGGAGGGACTAGCGGGCGCGAGCAGTTCTTC. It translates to CASSHQGGTSGREQFF. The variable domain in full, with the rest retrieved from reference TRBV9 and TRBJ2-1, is DSGVTQTPKHLITATGQRVTLRCSPRSGDLSVYWYQQSLDQGLQFLIQYYNGEERAKGNILERFSAQQFPDLHSELNLSSLELGDSALYFCASSHQGGTSGREQFFGPGTRLTVL.

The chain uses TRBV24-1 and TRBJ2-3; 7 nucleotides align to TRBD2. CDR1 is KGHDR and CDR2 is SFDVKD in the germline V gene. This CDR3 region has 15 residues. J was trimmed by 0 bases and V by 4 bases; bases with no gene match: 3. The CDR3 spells CATSENSGSTDTQYF. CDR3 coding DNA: TGTGCCACCAGTGAAAATAGCGGGAGCACAGATACGCAGTATTTT.

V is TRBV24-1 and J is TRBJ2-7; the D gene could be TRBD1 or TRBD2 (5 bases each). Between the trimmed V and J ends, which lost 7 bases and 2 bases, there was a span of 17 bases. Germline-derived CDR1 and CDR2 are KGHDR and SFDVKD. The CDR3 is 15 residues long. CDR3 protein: CATRRPRGPPYEQYF. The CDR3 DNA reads TGTGCCACCAGACGCCCCCGGGGCCCCCCCTACGAGCAGTACTTC.

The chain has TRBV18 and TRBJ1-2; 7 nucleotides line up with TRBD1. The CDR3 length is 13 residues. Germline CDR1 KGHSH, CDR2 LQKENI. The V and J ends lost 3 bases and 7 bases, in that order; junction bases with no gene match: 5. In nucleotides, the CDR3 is TGTGCCAGCTCACCCGGGACAGAAGGTGGCTACACCTTC. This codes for CASSPGTEGGYTF.

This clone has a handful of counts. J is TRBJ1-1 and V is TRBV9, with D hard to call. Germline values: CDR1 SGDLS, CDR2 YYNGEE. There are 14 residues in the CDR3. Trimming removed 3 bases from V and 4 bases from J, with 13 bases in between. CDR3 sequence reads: CASSALLDGTEAFF. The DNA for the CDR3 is TGTGCCAGCAGCGCGCTCCTTGACGGCACTGAAGCTTTCTTT.

The CDR3: CASSSFFASFQETQYF. CDR3 nucleotide sequence: TGTGCCAGCAGCTCCTTCTTTGCGAGTTTCCAAGAGACCCAGTACTTC. V gene TRBV7-2 combines with J gene TRBJ2-5; no firm D call. Trimming shortened V by 4 bases and J by 1 base, and 16 bases separated the two germline ends. Germline values: CDR1 SGHTA, CDR2 FQGNSA. The CDR3 contains 16 residues.

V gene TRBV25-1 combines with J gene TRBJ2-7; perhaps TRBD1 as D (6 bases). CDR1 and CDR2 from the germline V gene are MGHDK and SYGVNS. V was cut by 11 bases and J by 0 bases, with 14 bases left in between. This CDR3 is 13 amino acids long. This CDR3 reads CAARPTGSYEQYF. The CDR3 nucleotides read TGTGCCGCCAGGCCGACAGGCTCCTACGAGCAGTACTTC.